Reported below is one TCR beta chain. This entry belongs to a study of blood T cell repertoires in COVID-19. Looking at the study overall: COVID-19 samples, acute and convalescent, were from the United States, Italy and Spain. T cells, B-cell-depleted T cells, or PBMCs provided the cDNA or gDNA that served as material.

As processed by the authors: Nucleated cell number was recorded as an estimate derived from reference gene primer amplification. Assay: immunoSEQ multiplex PCR; the TCRdb copy retains only in-frame clones and omits some. D and trimming were read from the DNA, whereas the V and J calls and clone size are those reported in that table. Of roughly 150,000 clones in the sample, around four fifths were seen once. The source material was peripheral blood. The receptor's source is a human donor in a cohort sampled during active COVID-19.

CDR3 in amino acids: CASSPGTGVGYTF. The CDR3 DNA reads as TGTGCCAGCAGCCCCGGGACAGGGGTGGGCTACACCTTC. The V gene is TRBV7-8, the J gene TRBJ1-2; TRBD1 agrees at 10 bases. This CDR3 is 13 amino acids long. Germline V gene sequence: CDR1 SGHVS, CDR2 FQNEAQ. V dropped 5 bases and J dropped 8; count of bases not matched to a gene: 5. Using reference TRBV7-8 and TRBJ1-2 for the parts outside the CDR3, the full variable domain is GAGVSQSPRYKVAKRGQDVALRCDPISGHVSLFWYQQALGQGPEFLTYFQNEAQLDKSGLPSDRFFAERPEGSVSTLKIQRTQQEDSAVYLCASSPGTGVGYTFGSGTRLTVV.